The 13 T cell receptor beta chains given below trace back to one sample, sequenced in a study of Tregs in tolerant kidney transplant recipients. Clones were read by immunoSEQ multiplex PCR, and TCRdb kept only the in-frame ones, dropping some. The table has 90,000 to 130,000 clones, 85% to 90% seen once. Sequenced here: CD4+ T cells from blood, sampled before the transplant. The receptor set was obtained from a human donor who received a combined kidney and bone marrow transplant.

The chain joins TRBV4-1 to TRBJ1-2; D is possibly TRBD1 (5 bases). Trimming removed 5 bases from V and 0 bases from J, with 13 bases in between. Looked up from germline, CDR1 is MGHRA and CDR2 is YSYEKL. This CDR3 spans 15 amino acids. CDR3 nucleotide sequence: TGCGCCAGCAGCTTCCCCCCGACAGCTAACTATGGCTACACCTTC. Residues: CASSFPPTANYGYTF.

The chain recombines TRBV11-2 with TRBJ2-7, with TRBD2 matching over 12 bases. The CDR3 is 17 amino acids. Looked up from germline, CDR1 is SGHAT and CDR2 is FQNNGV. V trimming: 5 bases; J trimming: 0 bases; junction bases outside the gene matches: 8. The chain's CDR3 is CASSPYGTSGSSYEQYF. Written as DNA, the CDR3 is TGTGCCAGCAGCCCGTACGGGACTAGCGGGTCCTCCTACGAGCAGTACTTC.

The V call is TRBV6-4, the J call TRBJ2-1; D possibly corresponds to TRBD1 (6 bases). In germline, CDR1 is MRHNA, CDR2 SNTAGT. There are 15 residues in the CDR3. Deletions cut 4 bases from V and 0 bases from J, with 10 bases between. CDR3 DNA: TGTGCCAGCAGTGTGGGACAAGCCTCCTACAATGAGCAGTTCTTC. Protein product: CASSVGQASYNEQFF.

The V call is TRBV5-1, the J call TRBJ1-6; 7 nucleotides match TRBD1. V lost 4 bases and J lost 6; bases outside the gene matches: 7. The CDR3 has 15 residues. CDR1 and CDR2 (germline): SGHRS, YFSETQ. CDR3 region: CASSVARDSNSPLHF. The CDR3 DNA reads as TGCGCCAGCAGCGTGGCCCGGGACAGTAATTCACCCCTCCACTTT.

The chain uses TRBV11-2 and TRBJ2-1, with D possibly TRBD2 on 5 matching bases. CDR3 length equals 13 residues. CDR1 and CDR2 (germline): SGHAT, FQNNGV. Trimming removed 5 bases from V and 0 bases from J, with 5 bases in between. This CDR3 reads CASSEGSYNEQFF. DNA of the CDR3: TGTGCCAGCAGCGAGGGCTCCTACAATGAGCAGTTCTTC.

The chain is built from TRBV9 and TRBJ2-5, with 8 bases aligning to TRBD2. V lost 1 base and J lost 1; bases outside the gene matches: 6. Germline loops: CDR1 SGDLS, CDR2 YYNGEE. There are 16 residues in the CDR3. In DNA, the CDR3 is TGTGCCAGCAGCGTAATGGCCAGCGGGGGCCAAGAGACCCAGTACTTC. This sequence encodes CASSVMASGGQETQYF.

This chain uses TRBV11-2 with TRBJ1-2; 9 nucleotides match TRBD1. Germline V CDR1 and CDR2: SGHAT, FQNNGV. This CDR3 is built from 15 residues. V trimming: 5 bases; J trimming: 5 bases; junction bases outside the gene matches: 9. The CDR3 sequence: CASSPAGTGTYGYTF. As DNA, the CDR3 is TGTGCCAGCAGCCCAGCCGGGACAGGGACTTATGGCTACACCTTC.

Here the CDR3 reads CASSLLQGAAGGNTIYF. In DNA, the CDR3 is TGTGCCAGCAGCTTACTACAGGGGGCGGCGGGCGGAAACACCATATATTTT. The rearrangement links TRBV7-8 to TRBJ1-3; 9 bases are shared with TRBD1. The CDR3 is made up of 17 amino acids. Germline CDR1 reads SGHVS; CDR2 reads FQNEAQ. Germline trimming cut 2 bases from V and 4 bases from J; bases unmatched to any gene: 9. Full variable domain (rest looked up from reference TRBV7-8 and TRBJ1-3): GAGVSQSPRYKVAKRGQDVALRCDPISGHVSLFWYQQALGQGPEFLTYFQNEAQLDKSGLPSDRFFAERPEGSVSTLKIQRTQQEDSAVYLCASSLLQGAAGGNTIYFGEGSWLTVV.

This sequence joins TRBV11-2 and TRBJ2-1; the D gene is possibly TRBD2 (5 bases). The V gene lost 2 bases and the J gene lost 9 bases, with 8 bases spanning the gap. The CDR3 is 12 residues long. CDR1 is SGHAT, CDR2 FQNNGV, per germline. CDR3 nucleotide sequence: TGTGCCAGCAGCTTACTAGCCGGTGAGCAGTTCTTC. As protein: CASSLLAGEQFF.

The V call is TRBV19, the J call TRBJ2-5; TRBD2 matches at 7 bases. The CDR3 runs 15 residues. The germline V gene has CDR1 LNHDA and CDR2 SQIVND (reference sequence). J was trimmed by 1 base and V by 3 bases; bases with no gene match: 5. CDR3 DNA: TGTGCCAGTAGTATGGGGAGACTAGCCCAAGAGACCCAGTACTTC. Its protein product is CASSMGRLAQETQYF. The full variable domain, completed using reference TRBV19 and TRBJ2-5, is DGGITQSPKYLFRKEGQNVTLSCEQNLNHDAMYWYRQDPGQGLRLIYYSQIVNDFQKGDIAEGYSVSREKKESFPLTVTSAQKNPTAFYLCASSMGRLAQETQYFGPGTRLLVL.

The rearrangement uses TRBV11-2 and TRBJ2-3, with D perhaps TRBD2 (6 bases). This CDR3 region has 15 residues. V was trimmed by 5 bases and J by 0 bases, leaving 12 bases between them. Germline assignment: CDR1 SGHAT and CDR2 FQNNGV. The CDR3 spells CASSRSGTSTDTQYF. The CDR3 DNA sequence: TGTGCCAGCAGCCGTAGCGGAACTAGCACAGATACGCAGTATTTT.

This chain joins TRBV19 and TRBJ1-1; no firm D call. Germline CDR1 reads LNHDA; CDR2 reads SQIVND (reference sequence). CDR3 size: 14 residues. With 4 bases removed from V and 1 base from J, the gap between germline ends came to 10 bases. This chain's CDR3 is CASSTGRWNTEAFF. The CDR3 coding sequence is TGTGCCAGTAGTACGGGTCGTTGGAACACTGAAGCTTTCTTT.

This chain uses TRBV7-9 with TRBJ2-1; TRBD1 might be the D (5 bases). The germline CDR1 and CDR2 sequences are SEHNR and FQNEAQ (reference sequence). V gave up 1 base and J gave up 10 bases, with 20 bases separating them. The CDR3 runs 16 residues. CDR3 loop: CASSLGFAPGISEQFF. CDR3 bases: TGTGCCAGCAGCTTAGGTTTCGCGCCAGGGATTAGCGAGCAGTTCTTC.